Detailed here is one T cell receptor beta chain. The specificity of this receptor is unknown. Base quality data are lacking; no much larger clone is found one base away. Libraries were prepared through the immunoSEQ multiplex PCR assay. TCRdb stores this immuneACCESS table with in-frame sequences only. Part of the clones is absent; in the studies checked, under half of the shortfall reflects unresolved V genes, and no reason is known for the rest. The sample table records roughly 51,000 clones; around 94% of these occur just once. Together, the top ten hold around 5% of the sample. This entry comes from a study of T cell changes during pregnancy in multiple sclerosis (dated by TCRdb to the late 2010s). As for the study more broadly: The study looked at changes in the T cell repertoire across pregnancy in women with multiple sclerosis.

V lost 2 bases and J lost 0 bases, and the count of bases not matched to a germline gene is 7. In the germline V gene (reference sequence), CDR1 corresponds to SGHNT and CDR2 to YYREEE. Inclusive of the bounding cysteine and phenylalanine, the CDR3 is 16 residues long. Only CDR3 DNA is held: 48 bases, read in frame from base 1. The receptor was isolated from a female donor with multiple sclerosis, enrolled in a pregnancy study. Sequencing used CD8+ T cells from peripheral blood mononuclear cells, obtained before pregnancy. The chain is assembled from TRBV5-4 and TRBJ2-7; 8 bases in the middle match TRBD1. CDR3 protein: CASSLDGTGSSYEQYF. The sequenced DNA is TGTGCCAGCAGCTTAGACGGGACAGGCAGCTCCTACGAGCAGTACTTC.